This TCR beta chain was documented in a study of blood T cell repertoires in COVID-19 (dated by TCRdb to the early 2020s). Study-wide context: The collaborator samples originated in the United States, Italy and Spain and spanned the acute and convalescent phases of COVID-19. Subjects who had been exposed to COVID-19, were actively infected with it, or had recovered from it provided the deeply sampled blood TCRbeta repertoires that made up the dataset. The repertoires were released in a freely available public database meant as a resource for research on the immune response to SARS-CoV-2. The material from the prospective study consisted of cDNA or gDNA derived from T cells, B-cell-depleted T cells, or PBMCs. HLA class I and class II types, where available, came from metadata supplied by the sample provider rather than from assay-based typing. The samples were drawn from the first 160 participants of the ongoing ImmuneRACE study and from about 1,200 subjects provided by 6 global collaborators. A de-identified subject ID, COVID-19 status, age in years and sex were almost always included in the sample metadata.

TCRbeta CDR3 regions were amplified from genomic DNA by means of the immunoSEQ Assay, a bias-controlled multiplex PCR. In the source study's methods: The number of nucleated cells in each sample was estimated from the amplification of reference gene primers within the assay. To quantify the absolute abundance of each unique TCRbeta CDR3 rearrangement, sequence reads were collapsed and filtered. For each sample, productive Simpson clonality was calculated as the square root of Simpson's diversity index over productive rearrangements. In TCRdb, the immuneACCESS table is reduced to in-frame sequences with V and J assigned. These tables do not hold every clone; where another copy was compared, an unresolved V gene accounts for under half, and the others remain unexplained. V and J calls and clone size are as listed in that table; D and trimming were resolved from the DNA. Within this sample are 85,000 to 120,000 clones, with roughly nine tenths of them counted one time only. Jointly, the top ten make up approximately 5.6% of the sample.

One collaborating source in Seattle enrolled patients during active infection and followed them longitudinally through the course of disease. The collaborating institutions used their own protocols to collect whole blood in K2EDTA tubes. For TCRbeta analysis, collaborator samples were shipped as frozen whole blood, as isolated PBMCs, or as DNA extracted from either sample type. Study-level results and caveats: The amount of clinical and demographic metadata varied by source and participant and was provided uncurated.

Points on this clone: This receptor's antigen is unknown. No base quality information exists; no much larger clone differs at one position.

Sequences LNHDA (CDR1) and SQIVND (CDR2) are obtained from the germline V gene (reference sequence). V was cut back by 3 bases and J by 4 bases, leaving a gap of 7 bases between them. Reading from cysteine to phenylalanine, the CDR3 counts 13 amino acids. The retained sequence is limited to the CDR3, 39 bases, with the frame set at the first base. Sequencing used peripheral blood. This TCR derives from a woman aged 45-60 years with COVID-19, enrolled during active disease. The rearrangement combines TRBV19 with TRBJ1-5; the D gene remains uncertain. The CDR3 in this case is CASSIHLNQPQHF. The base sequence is TGTGCCAGTAGTATCCACCTAAATCAGCCCCAGCATTTT.